A selection of T cell receptor beta chains follows, all from one sample in a study of human T cells and chemical hapten exposure. In TCRdb, the RACE reads were re-called with MiXCR into one record per CDR3 protein. Of over 75,000 distinct CDR3 sequences in the sample, 6% to 9% were seen once. The sample consisted of whole blood, taken in connection with sensitization to the hapten diphenylcyclopropenone (DPC). The source is a woman aged 30 to 39 with alopecia areata. Some clones in this sample may be carry-over from other donors' samples. Each CDR3 is given with its conserved first and last residue. A D gene is named only where the DNA matches it firmly. Some rows mark clone size as missing; the rest say once, few, many or name a class of expanded clone.

V,size,J,D,length,DNA,CDR3
TRBV10-3,many,TRBJ1-1,NA,14,TGTGCCATCATAAGGGGGGTTGGAAGTACTGAAGCTTTCTTT,CAIIRGVGSTEAFF
TRBV9,NA,TRBJ1-2,TRBD1,13,TGTGCCAGCAGCGTAGGGGACAGGGCGGACTACACCTTC,CASSVGDRADYTF
TRBV6-6,many,TRBJ2-7,NA,15,TGTGCCAGCAGTTACCCAAGGCAGGGTCATTACGAGCAGTACTTC,CASSYPRQGHYEQYF
TRBV6-4,many,TRBJ1-5,NA,13,TGTGCCAGCAGTGACGGCAGCAATCAGCCCCAGCATTTT,CASSDGSNQPQHF
TRBV18,NA,TRBJ2-3,TRBD1,13,TGTGCCAGCTCACCCCCGGACAGGTGGGAACGGTATTTT,CASSPPDRWERYF
TRBV12-3/TRBV12-4,NA,TRBJ2-1,TRBD2,15,TGTGCCAGCAGCCCCGGGACTAGCCCCGTCAATGAGCAGTTCTTC,CASSPGTSPVNEQFF
TRBV11-2,many,TRBJ2-3,TRBD1,17,TGTGCCAGCAGTACAGTCGGGACAGGGTGGGCGACAGATACGCAGTATTTT,CASSTVGTGWATDTQYF
TRBV6-2/TRBV6-3,few,TRBJ1-1,NA,13,TGTGCCAGCAGTTGGGGATTGGACACTGAAGCTTTCTTT,CASSWGLDTEAFF
TRBV29-1,many,TRBJ2-3,NA,13,TGCAGCACACAGGGCTACTACACAGATACGCAGTATTTT,CSTQGYYTDTQYF
TRBV29-1,many,TRBJ1-1,TRBD1,16,TGCAGCGTTGAAGATCGCGCAGGGGGAGGGAGCACTGAAGCTTTCTTT,CSVEDRAGGGSTEAFF
TRBV5-6,few,TRBJ2-7,TRBD2,13,TGTGCCAGCAGCCGGGGGGGCCCGGACGAGCAGTACTTC,CASSRGGPDEQYF
TRBV19,many,TRBJ2-1,NA,17,TGTGCCAGTAGTAAGCGTGTCAGGGACAACGGTCGGGATGAGCAGTTCTTC,CASSKRVRDNGRDEQFF
TRBV9,few,TRBJ2-3,NA,16,TGTGCCAGCAGCGTAGACCCACAGGGAGGTGCAGATACGCAGTATTTT,CASSVDPQGGADTQYF
TRBV4-2,few,TRBJ2-3,TRBD2,15,TGTGCCAGCAGCCAAGAGGCGGGGGTATTAGATACGCAGTATTTT,CASSQEAGVLDTQYF
TRBV19,many,TRBJ1-2,NA,11,TGTGCCAGTAGTCCCGGGACTCCCCTCACCTTC,CASSPGTPLTF
TRBV27,few,TRBJ2-2,TRBD2,17,TGTGCCAGCAGAGGACTAGCGGGGGGTCTTGGCACCGGGGAGCTGTTTTTT,CASRGLAGGLGTGELFF
TRBV11-1,NA,TRBJ2-3,TRBD1,15,TGTGCCAGCAGCCCTGGCGGACAGGCTAAAGATACGCAGTATTTT,CASSPGGQAKDTQYF
TRBV7-8,NA,TRBJ2-6,TRBD2,18,TGTGCCAGCAGCTCGAGCGGGGGGGCCCCCAATGGGGCCAACGTCCTGACTTTC,CASSSSGGAPNGANVLTF
TRBV18,many,TRBJ2-6,NA,17,TGTGCCAGCTCACCACCGGGGCAGTACTCTGGGGCCAACGTCCTGACTTTC,CASSPPGQYSGANVLTF
TRBV25-1,many,TRBJ1-5,NA,13,TGTGCCAGCAGTGAGGACAACAATCAGCCCCAGCATTTT,CASSEDNNQPQHF
TRBV18,many,TRBJ2-5,NA,17,TGTGCCAGCTCACCACCGAAGGGCATCCGGGTCCCCGGGACCCAGTACTTC,CASSPPKGIRVPGTQYF
TRBV7-9,few,TRBJ1-3,NA,21,TGTGCCAGCAGCTCTACTAAAACCCAAGTCCCACAGGGTTCACAAGGAAACACCATATATTTT,CASSSTKTQVPQGSQGNTIYF
TRBV29-1,many,TRBJ2-3,NA,15,TGCAGCGTTGGGGGCCGGTGGGGCGGCACAGATACGCAGTATTTT,CSVGGRWGGTDTQYF
TRBV27,many,TRBJ2-7,TRBD1,13,TGTGCCAGCCTGGACAGGGACGCCTACGAGCAGTACTTC,CASLDRDAYEQYF
TRBV4-1,many,TRBJ1-1,TRBD1,17,TGCGCCAGCAGAACCGAAAGGGGGCGCGGCGGGGACACTGAAGCTTTCTTT,CASRTERGRGGDTEAFF
TRBV6-5,few,TRBJ2-3,NA,17,TGTGCCAGCAGCTCCATTCCACCGGGACTTGGCACAGATACGCAGTATTTT,CASSSIPPGLGTDTQYF
TRBV6-1,few,TRBJ1-2,NA,17,TGTGCCAGCAGTGAAGAGTGGGGAGACAGCGCTAACTATGGCTACACCTTC,CASSEEWGDSANYGYTF
TRBV2,few,TRBJ2-7,NA,13,TGTGCCAGCAGGGGCAGCCTTCCCTACGAGCAGTACTTC,CASRGSLPYEQYF
TRBV27,many,TRBJ2-3,TRBD1,22,TGTGCCAGCAGACTATCCACACTTTTACTCGACAGGGGAGCCAATGTGACAGATACGCAGTATTTT,CASRLSTLLLDRGANVTDTQYF
TRBV7-6,many,TRBJ1-1,NA,15,TGTGCCAGCAGCCCCCCCCAGGGGCGAGAGACTGAAGCTTTCTTT,CASSPPQGRETEAFF
TRBV25-1,many,TRBJ1-1,NA,12,TGTGCCAGCGGGGGCACGGGCACTGAAGCTTTCTTT,CASGGTGTEAFF
TRBV29-1,few,TRBJ1-1,NA,12,TGCAGCGTTGTGACCGGGAACACTGAAGCTTTCTTT,CSVVTGNTEAFF
TRBV5-1,NA,TRBJ2-5,NA,14,TGCGCCAGCAGCTTGGCCGACCCCTTGGAGACCCAGTACTTC,CASSLADPLETQYF
TRBV7-9,many,TRBJ1-6,NA,15,TGTGCCAGCAGCTCGCCGACGGTCAATGTGTCACCCCTCCACTTT,CASSSPTVNVSPLHF
TRBV30,once,TRBJ2-6,NA,14,TGTGCCTGGAGACCCACGGACAAGGAAAACGTCCTGACTTTC,CAWRPTDKENVLTF
TRBV9,few,TRBJ1-2,NA,16,TGTGCCAGCAGCGTAGACAGTTGGGGGCTTAGCTATGGCTACACCTTC,CASSVDSWGLSYGYTF
TRBV15,few,TRBJ2-3,NA,15,TGTGCCACCAGTCCCATGATTTCTAGCACAGATACGCAGTATTTT,CATSPMISSTDTQYF
TRBV7-8,many,TRBJ1-1,NA,12,TGTGCCAGCAGCACCAAAGGCACTGAAGCTTTCTTT,CASSTKGTEAFF
TRBV6-5,few,TRBJ2-3,NA,15,TGTGCCAGCAGTTCCCGTTCTACTAGCACAGATACGCAGTATTTT,CASSSRSTSTDTQYF
TRBV18,many,TRBJ1-2,NA,13,TGTGCCAGCTCACCCGACAGGTCCTATGGCTACACCTTC,CASSPDRSYGYTF
TRBV10-3,many,TRBJ2-7,NA,15,TGTGCCATCAGGGAAGAGGATGCCGGGCCCTACGAGCAGTACTTC,CAIREEDAGPYEQYF
TRBV6-2/TRBV6-3,few,TRBJ2-7,NA,14,TGTGCCAGCAGTTACTCCGGGACGGTTTACGAGCAGTACTTC,CASSYSGTVYEQYF
TRBV4-2,NA,TRBJ2-5,TRBD2,18,TGTGCCAGCAGCCCGGGGACTAGCGGGGGGGCACTAGGAGAGACCCAGTACTTC,CASSPGTSGGALGETQYF
TRBV5-6,NA,TRBJ1-6,TRBD1,15,TGTGCCAGCAGCTGGGGACAGGGGAGTTTTTCACCCCTCCACTTT,CASSWGQGSFSPLHF